This section outlines one TCR beta chain sequence together with its context. This clone was found once. What antigen it recognizes has not been identified. It has no much larger one-base neighbor in the sample; base qualities were not kept. The sample belongs to a study of blood T cell repertoires in COVID-19 (dated by TCRdb to 2019 to 2021). Background for the entire study: Samples from collaborators originated in the United States, Italy and Spain and spanned both the acute and convalescent phases of COVID-19. The repertoires were released in a freely available public database intended as a resource for research on the immune response to SARS-CoV-2. The material from the prospective study consisted of cDNA or gDNA derived from T cells, B-cell-depleted T cells, or PBMCs. Nearly every sample came with metadata listing a de-identified subject ID, COVID-19 status, age in years and sex. Where HLA class I and class II types were available, the types were taken from metadata supplied by the sample provider, not from assay-based typing. Subjects who had been exposed to COVID-19, were actively infected with it, or had recovered from it provided the deeply sampled blood TCRbeta repertoires that made up the dataset. The samples were drawn from the first 160 participants of the ongoing ImmuneRACE study and from 950 to 1,500 subjects provided by 6 global collaborators.

In Seattle, one collaborating source enrolled patients while the infection was active and tracked those patients longitudinally over the course of disease. The collaborating institutions used their own protocols to collect whole blood in K2EDTA tubes. For TCRbeta analysis, collaborator samples were shipped as frozen whole blood, as isolated PBMCs, or as DNA extracted from either sample type. Broader findings and caveats from the paper: The quantity of clinical and demographic metadata differed by source and by participant and was supplied without curation.

Inclusive of the bounding cysteine and phenylalanine, the CDR3 is 16 residues long. The only DNA kept is the CDR3, 48 bases in frame from the first base. TCRbeta CDR3 regions were amplified from genomic DNA using the immunoSEQ Assay, a bias-controlled multiplex PCR. On the study's bioinformatics: Within the assay, amplification of reference gene primers was used to estimate how many nucleated cells each sample contained. To quantify the absolute abundance of each unique TCRbeta CDR3 rearrangement, sequence reads were collapsed and filtered. Productive Simpson clonality was computed per sample as the square root of Simpson's diversity index over productive rearrangements. TCRdb limited this immuneACCESS table to in-frame rearrangements with V and J called. A share of clones is missing; checked studies link under half to unresolved V genes, and the rest is unexplained. The V and J calls and the clone size are those of that table, but D and trimming were determined from the DNA. The sample records approximately 290,000 clones, 84% of which are singletons. The ten largest clones add up to approximately 14% of the sample.

The sample taken for sequencing was peripheral blood. The origin of this receptor is a person aged 65-85 years with COVID-19, enrolled during active disease. In this chain, TRBV21-1 is recombined with TRBJ2-7; the DNA was not compared with TRBD2, the D call given in the table. TRBV21-1 is noted as a pseudogene. The DNA is as follows: TGTGCCAGCAGCAATCAGCCCGGGACTAGCGGTTACGAGCAGTACTTC. Its translation is CASSNQPGTSGYEQYF.